This T cell receptor (beta chain) is drawn from a study of CD8+ T cells in alopecia areata. Study background: By percentage of affected scalp area, the severity of treated patients was scored.

It was cDNA, reverse transcribed from extracted RNA, that served as the sequencing template. The protocol was immunoSEQ multiplex PCR, while the TCRdb copy is restricted to in-frame clones and leaves out a portion. The sample carries about 140,000 clones, approximately 85% recorded once. V was cut by 7 bases and J by 6 bases, with 15 bases left in between. The CDR3 consists of 13 residues. The V gene's germline CDR1 is LGHNT and CDR2 FRNRAP. Described treatment: oral pan-JAK inhibitor, 5-10 mg twice daily. This receptor was taken from a human donor with alopecia areata. Sequenced material: CD8+ T cells sorted from blood, taken at week 4, from a patient treated with tofacitinib. The chain recombines TRBV12-5 with TRBJ1-2; D gene ambiguous. The CDR3 protein is CASAEYAGHGYTF. Written as DNA, the CDR3 is TGTGCTAGTGCCGAATATGCAGGCCATGGCTACACCTTC.